The 25 T cell receptor beta chains listed next were all sequenced from one sample in a study of cytomegalovirus exposure and HLA in healthy donors. The PCR was carried out with 60 Vbeta primers and 13 Jbeta primers. This table comes from immunoSEQ multiplex PCR, and its TCRdb copy is limited to in-frame clones, with some not included. Among roughly 120,000 clones listed, roughly 68% were seen once. Sequenced input: PBMCs. Source of these receptors: a woman in her twenties or thirties in good health and CMV-seronegative.

The V call is TRBV7-8, the J call TRBJ2-7; no reliable D call. This CDR3 contains 14 residues. Trimming shortened V by 1 base and J by 0 bases, and 7 bases separated the two germline ends. Germline CDR1 and CDR2: SGHVS and FQNEAQ. The CDR3 loop reads CASSLDGHSYEQYF. The CDR3 DNA reads as TGTGCCAGCAGCTTAGATGGCCACTCCTACGAGCAGTACTTC.

V usage is TRBV19 and J usage is TRBJ1-5; weak D call: TRBD1 (6 bases). The CDR3 length is 15 residues. In germline, CDR1 is LNHDA, CDR2 SQIVND (reference sequence). V was pared by 6 bases and J by 2 bases, with 14 bases between. This chain's CDR3 is CASRRGGSGNQPQHF. The CDR3 nucleotides are TGTGCCAGTAGAAGGGGGGGGTCGGGCAATCAGCCCCAGCATTTT.

The chain recombines TRBV5-4 with TRBJ2-5; 7 nucleotides line up with TRBD2. The CDR3 has 15 amino acids. The germline gives CDR1 SGHNT, CDR2 YYREEE (reference sequence). V lost 0 bases to trimming and J lost 4 bases; unmatched junction nucleotides: 6. CDR3 sequence reads: CASSLGGGSIETQYF. CDR3 nucleotides: TGTGCCAGCAGCTTGGGGGGCGGGAGTATAGAGACCCAGTACTTC.

The DNA of the CDR3 is TGTGCCAGCAGCGGGACTAGCGAAAACACCGGGGAGCTGTTTTTT. Translation gives CASSGTSENTGELFF. This chain joins TRBV2 and TRBJ2-2; 10 nucleotides agree with TRBD2. Germline trimming cut 6 bases from V and 2 bases from J; bases unmatched to any gene: 3. Germline CDR1 reads SNHLY; CDR2 reads FYNNEI. CDR3 length: 15 residues.

CDR3 sequence reads: CAWSVGSSTDTQYF. CDR3 bases: TGTGCCTGGAGTGTCGGTTCTAGCACAGATACGCAGTATTTT. V usage is TRBV30 and J usage is TRBJ2-3; D not certain. Trimming removed 0 bases at V and 0 bases at J, with 7 bases between. The CDR3 is 14 amino acids. Germline-derived CDR1 and CDR2 are GTSNPN and SVGIG (reference sequence). Full variable domain (missing parts from reference TRBV30 and TRBJ2-3): SQTIHQWPATLVQPVGSPLSLECTVEGTSNPNLYWYRQAAGRGLQLLFYSVGIGQISSEVPQNLSASRPQDRQFILSSKKLLLSDSGFYLCAWSVGSSTDTQYFGPGTRLTVL.

This clone was counted between two and nine times. The chain links TRBV29-1 to TRBJ2-2; 10 bases match TRBD2. V gave up 2 bases and J gave up 4 bases; unmatched junction bases: 4. The CDR3 is 15 amino acids. Germline CDR1 is SQVTM and CDR2 is ANQGSEA. This CDR3 is CSVELAGERTGELFF. CDR3 coding DNA: TGCAGCGTTGAACTAGCGGGAGAGCGCACCGGGGAGCTGTTTTTT.

The CDR3: CASSLGASGSSYNEQFF. In DNA, the CDR3 is TGTGCCAGCAGTTTAGGGGCTAGCGGGAGCTCCTACAATGAGCAGTTCTTC. The chain is built from TRBV27 and TRBJ2-1; 10 bases match TRBD2. J gave up 0 bases and V 2 bases, and 4 bases lay outside the gene matches. The germline gives CDR1 MNHEY, CDR2 SMNVEV (reference sequence). This CDR3 has 17 amino acids.

A word on this clone: A read error may account for a junction end that differs from germline. The chain has TRBV19 and TRBJ1-5; D possibly corresponds to TRBD1 (5 bases). There are 15 residues in the CDR3. CDR1 is LNHDA and CDR2 is SQIVND in the germline V gene (reference sequence). In DNA form, the CDR3 reads TGTGCCAGTAATATACCCTGGACACAAAATCAGCCCCAGCATTTT. It yields the protein CASNIPWTQNQPQHF.

The chain links TRBV27 to TRBJ1-1, with D perhaps matching TRBD1 (5 bases). CDR1 and CDR2 from the germline V gene are MNHEY and SMNVEV (reference sequence). The CDR3 totals 13 residues. V shed 8 bases and J shed 0 bases, with 10 bases lying between them. The CDR3 DNA sequence: TGTGCCAGCGGGGCGATCATGAACACTGAAGCTTTCTTT. Translating gives CASGAIMNTEAFF.

The rearrangement uses TRBV6-1 and TRBJ2-3, with 14 bases that match TRBD2. J gave up 2 bases and V 2 bases, and 15 bases lay outside the gene matches. The CDR3 runs to 21 residues. Per germline, CDR1 MNHNS and CDR2 SASEGT. The CDR3 sequence: CASSEKRGLAGAVGITDTQYF. Written as DNA, the CDR3 is TGTGCCAGCAGTGAAAAAAGGGGACTAGCGGGAGCGGTGGGGATCACAGATACGCAGTATTTT.

In this sample, this clone turned up once. In nucleotides, the CDR3 is TGCGCCAGCAGCCGACCGGGACAGGGAGAAGAGACCCAGTACTTC. It encodes CASSRPGQGEETQYF. The rearrangement uses TRBV5-1 and TRBJ2-5; 9 nucleotides align to TRBD1. CDR3 length equals 15 residues. V dropped 4 bases and J dropped 3; count of bases not matched to a gene: 7. The V gene's germline CDR1 is SGHRS and CDR2 YFSETQ.

In DNA, the CDR3 is TGTGCCAGCAGCTTGTCTTTCGGTGAGCAGTACTTC. Translation: CASSLSFGEQYF. This sequence joins TRBV11-2 and TRBJ2-7; D is unclear. The length of the CDR3 is 12 residues. Looked up from germline, CDR1 is SGHAT and CDR2 is FQNNGV. With 3 bases removed from V and 7 bases from J, the gap between germline ends came to 10 bases.

The chain couples TRBV7-2 to TRBJ2-7; the D gene is possibly TRBD2 (7 bases). The CDR3 has 18 residues. Trimming stripped 5 bases from V and 0 bases from J, with 23 bases between. The germline gives CDR1 SGHTA, CDR2 FQGNSA. The chain's CDR3 is CASSPGAGALFISYEQYF. CDR3 DNA: TGTGCCAGCAGCCCGGGGGCGGGGGCGCTTTTTATCTCCTACGAGCAGTACTTC.

The rearrangement joins TRBV27 to TRBJ1-1; D unresolved. V was cut by 1 base and J by 1 base, with 4 bases left in between. The CDR3 runs 13 residues. The V gene's germline CDR1 is MNHEY and CDR2 SMNVEV (reference sequence). The CDR3 region is CASSLWANTEAFF. The CDR3 DNA reads as TGTGCCAGCAGTTTATGGGCGAACACTGAAGCTTTCTTT.

This clone was seen a few times. The chain links TRBV5-8 to TRBJ2-3; 7 bases fit TRBD1. The CDR3 runs 16 residues. The trim removed 4 bases at V and 0 bases at J, leaving 8 bases unmatched. Germline-derived CDR1 and CDR2 are SGHTS and YDEGEE. The CDR3 DNA sequence: TGTGCCAGCAGCAAAGGGACAGCCCCTAGCACAGATACGCAGTATTTT. Encoded protein: CASSKGTAPSTDTQYF.

This clone was counted between two and nine times. This chain uses TRBV7-9 with TRBJ2-5; possible D gene TRBD1, 5 bases. The J call may be in error: the DNA end matches TRBJ2-7 better. The CDR3 sequence is 14 residues long. Germline V lookup: CDR1 SEHNR, CDR2 FQNEAQ (reference sequence). The CDR3 DNA follows: TGTGCCAGCAACCCGACAGAACCCGGGTACGAGCAGTACTTC. Protein: CASNPTEPGYEQYF.

The chain recombines TRBV6-4 with TRBJ2-4, with TRBD1 matching 9 bases. The CDR3 consists of 16 residues. Unmatched junction bases numbered 6, after V lost 3 bases and J lost 3 bases. Germline assignment: CDR1 MRHNA and CDR2 SNTAGT. The CDR3 here is CASSDLGQGIKNIQYF. CDR3 in DNA: TGTGCCAGCAGTGATCTTGGACAGGGGATCAAAAACATTCAGTACTTC.

CDR3 sequence: CASSGQGNSPLHF. Written as DNA, the CDR3 is TGTGCCAGTAGTGGGCAGGGTAATTCACCCCTCCACTTT. The rearrangement links TRBV19 to TRBJ1-6; D perhaps matches TRBD1 (5 bases). V was pared by 5 bases and J by 6 bases, with 8 bases between. CDR1 LNHDA and CDR2 SQIVND come from the germline V gene (reference sequence). This CDR3 is built from 13 residues.

The genes are TRBV5-4 and TRBJ2-5; D might be TRBD1 (6 bases). V was cut by 6 bases and J by 0 bases, with 6 bases left in between. Germline assignment: CDR1 SGHNT and CDR2 YYREEE (reference sequence). This CDR3 contains 12 residues. CDR3 loop: CASNRDQETQYF. The CDR3 DNA is TGTGCCAGCAACAGGGACCAAGAGACCCAGTACTTC.

J is TRBJ2-7 and V is TRBV11-1; the D gene is possibly TRBD1 (6 bases). CDR1 SGHAT and CDR2 FQDESV come from the germline V gene (reference sequence). V was clipped by 1 base and J by 3 bases, with 7 bases between them. The CDR3 is 13 amino acids. The CDR3 DNA follows: TGTGCCAGCAGCTTAGTACAGGGCTACGAGCAGTACTTC. Amino acids: CASSLVQGYEQYF.

V gene TRBV4-2 combines with J gene TRBJ2-5; 10 bases are a match to TRBD2. J lost 4 bases, V lost 1 base, and 3 bases had no gene match. The CDR3 spans 15 residues. Germline V gives CDR1 LGHNA, CDR2 YNFKEQ. The CDR3, as DNA: TGTGCCAGCAGCCAAGCAGCGGGGGGGCCAGAGACCCAGTACTTC. It codes for CASSQAAGGPETQYF.

The rearrangement joins TRBV7-3 to TRBJ2-7; 7 bases match TRBD2. There are 15 residues in the CDR3. V was pared by 5 bases and J by 3 bases, with 10 bases of the junction left unmatched. From germline, CDR1 is SGHTA and CDR2 FQGTGA. CDR3 loop: CASSQHTSGDYEQYF. CDR3 bases: TGTGCCAGCAGCCAACATACCAGCGGGGACTACGAGCAGTACTTC. Based on the CDR3 plus reference TRBV7-3 and TRBJ2-7, the full variable domain is GAGVSQTPSNKVTEKGKYVELRCDPISGHTALYWYRQSLGQGPEFLIYFQGTGAADDSGLPNDRFFAVRPEGSVSTLKIQRTERGDSAVYLCASSQHTSGDYEQYFGPGTRLTVT.

The chain couples TRBV19 to TRBJ2-1, with 11 bases identical to TRBD2. Germline V CDR1 and CDR2: LNHDA, SQIVND (reference sequence). V was clipped by 3 bases and J by 9 bases; unmatched bases: 4. CDR3 length equals 14 residues. The CDR3 loop is CASSMTSGVGEQFF. The CDR3 coding sequence is TGTGCCAGTAGTATGACTAGCGGGGTGGGTGAGCAGTTCTTC.

The V call is TRBV28, the J call TRBJ1-2; the match to TRBD1 covers 8 bases. CDR3 size: 14 residues. The V segment lost 7 bases and the J segment 0 bases; nucleotides outside the gene matches: 4. Per the germline V gene, CDR1 is MDHEN and CDR2 is SYDVKM. CDR3: CASTSQGANYGYTF. In DNA form, the CDR3 reads TGTGCCAGCACTTCACAGGGGGCTAACTATGGCTACACCTTC.

V and J are TRBV19 and TRBJ2-7, with 7 bases fitting TRBD1. J gave up 5 bases and V 6 bases, and 7 bases lay outside the gene matches. This CDR3 spans 13 amino acids. The germline V gene encodes CDR1 LNHDA and CDR2 SQIVND (reference sequence). DNA for the CDR3: TGTGCCAGTAGGTCCAGACAGGGAAACGAGCAGTACTTC. This codes for CASRSRQGNEQYF. Using reference TRBV19 and TRBJ2-7 for the parts outside the CDR3, the full variable domain is DGGITQSPKYLFRKEGQNVTLSCEQNLNHDAMYWYRQDPGQGLRLIYYSQIVNDFQKGDIAEGYSVSREKKESFPLTVTSAQKNPTAFYLCASRSRQGNEQYFGPGTRLTVT.